These T cell receptor beta chains were read from a single sample in a study of shared clonotypes between healthy human individuals. Only in-frame clones appear in the TCRdb table, and some are missing; sequencing was by immunoSEQ multiplex PCR. The sample contains approximately 1,500,000 clones, approximately 98% of which appear only once. The sample consisted of naive CD4+ T cells sorted from blood. The origin of the receptors is a man aged 25-45 years in good health. Both conserved end residues are part of each CDR3. D genes are given only for firm matches. Size is stated for part of the rows, as once, few or many counts, or as a class when the clone is expanded.

abundance: few; j_gene: TRBJ2-1; d_gene: .; v_gene: TRBV20-1; CDR3nt: TGCAGTGCTAAGTACAATGAGCAGTTCTTC; CDR3aa: CSAKYNEQFF
abundance: .; j_gene: TRBJ1-1; d_gene: TRBD1; v_gene: TRBV7-9; CDR3nt: TGTGCCAGCAGCTTCGGAGGTAGACAGGGGTTAACTGAAGCTTTCTTT; CDR3aa: CASSFGGRQGLTEAFF
abundance: .; j_gene: TRBJ2-3; d_gene: .; v_gene: TRBV27; CDR3nt: TGTGCCAGCAGGTGGAGCAACACAGATACGCAGTATTTT; CDR3aa: CASRWSNTDTQYF
abundance: once; j_gene: TRBJ2-1; d_gene: .; v_gene: TRBV6-5; CDR3nt: TGTGCCAGCAGCCGCCGACTAGTGGGAGTTGATGAGCAGTTCTTC; CDR3aa: CASSRRLVGVDEQFF
abundance: .; j_gene: TRBJ2-5; d_gene: TRBD1; v_gene: TRBV9; CDR3nt: TGTGCCAGCAGCGTGAGGACAGGACAGGAGACCCAGTACTTC; CDR3aa: CASSVRTGQETQYF
abundance: .; j_gene: TRBJ2-7; d_gene: TRBD2; v_gene: TRBV7-9; CDR3nt: TGTGCCAGCAGCATGAACATAGCGGGACCTACCTACGAGCAGTACTTC; CDR3aa: CASSMNIAGPTYEQYF
abundance: .; j_gene: TRBJ2-3; d_gene: .; v_gene: TRBV7-2; CDR3nt: TGTGCCAGCAGCCCCAGTTCGGGTCGGGATACGCAGTATTTT; CDR3aa: CASSPSSGRDTQYF
abundance: .; j_gene: TRBJ1-3; d_gene: .; v_gene: TRBV7-8; CDR3nt: TGTGCCAGCAGCCATTCGACAGCCATCTCTGGAAACACCATATATTTT; CDR3aa: CASSHSTAISGNTIYF
abundance: .; j_gene: TRBJ2-1; d_gene: .; v_gene: TRBV28; CDR3nt: TGTGCCAGCAGTTCAGGGGACCCCTTACAAGGTGAGCAGTTCTTC; CDR3aa: CASSSGDPLQGEQFF
abundance: .; j_gene: TRBJ2-1; d_gene: TRBD2; v_gene: TRBV29-1; CDR3nt: TGCAGCGTTGTGGGGGGGGTTTACAATGAGCAGTTCTTC; CDR3aa: CSVVGGVYNEQFF
abundance: .; j_gene: TRBJ2-5; d_gene: .; v_gene: TRBV9; CDR3nt: TGTGCCAGCAGCGTAGCTCCGGGGACCGTGGGAGAGACCCAGTACTTC; CDR3aa: CASSVAPGTVGETQYF
abundance: .; j_gene: TRBJ2-7; d_gene: TRBD2; v_gene: TRBV10-3; CDR3nt: TGTGCCATCAGTGAACTAGCGGGAGGCTACGAGCAGTACTTC; CDR3aa: CAISELAGGYEQYF
abundance: .; j_gene: TRBJ1-1; d_gene: .; v_gene: TRBV18; CDR3nt: TGTGCCAGCTCACCGGCAGGAATGAACACTGAAGCTTTCTTT; CDR3aa: CASSPAGMNTEAFF
abundance: few; j_gene: TRBJ1-1; d_gene: TRBD1; v_gene: TRBV5-1; CDR3nt: TGCGCCAGCAGCCCGGGACAGGGGAACACTGAAGCTTTCTTT; CDR3aa: CASSPGQGNTEAFF
abundance: .; j_gene: TRBJ1-2; d_gene: .; v_gene: TRBV28; CDR3nt: TGTGCCAGTTCCCGTAGCATCTATGGCTACACCTTC; CDR3aa: CASSRSIYGYTF
abundance: .; j_gene: TRBJ1-3; d_gene: .; v_gene: TRBV7-2; CDR3nt: TGTGCCAGCAGCTCTCCCGGGACACTGGGAAACACCATATATTTT; CDR3aa: CASSSPGTLGNTIYF